This record concerns one T cell receptor (beta chain) sequence. The assay was immunoSEQ multiplex PCR, and TCRdb's table has in-frame clones only and misses some. The sample carries under 70,000 clones, about nine tenths recorded once. This CDR3 region has 13 residues. Germline V gives CDR1 SNHLY, CDR2 FYNNEI. V gave up 6 bases and J gave up 4 bases; unmatched junction bases: 5. The sample originates from a study of T cell changes during pregnancy in multiple sclerosis. V is TRBV2 and J is TRBJ1-2; 7 bases map to TRBD1. The sequence was collected from a female donor in good health, enrolled as a control in a pregnancy study. Here the sequenced sample was peripheral blood, taken after pregnancy. The CDR3 reads CASRADRVYGYTF. CDR3 bases: TGTGCCAGCAGAGCTGACAGGGTCTATGGCTACACCTTC.